These 32 T cell receptor beta chains were all obtained from the same sample, sequenced in a study of cytomegalovirus exposure and HLA in healthy donors. PCR involved 60 Vbeta and 13 Jbeta primers. Profiling relied on immunoSEQ multiplex PCR, and the TCRdb table lists in-frame clones only, not all of them. The sample shows roughly 160,000 clones, around 80% of them seen only once. Material for sequencing was PBMCs. The receptors come from a male donor in good health and CMV-seronegative.

The chain couples TRBV5-1 to TRBJ2-3, with 7 bases lining up with TRBD1. Per the germline V gene, CDR1 is SGHRS and CDR2 is YFSETQ. J gave up 1 base and V 4 bases, and 6 bases lay outside the gene matches. The CDR3 is 15 amino acids. The CDR3: CASSLQGLGTDTQYF. The CDR3 nucleotides are TGCGCCAGCAGCCTACAGGGGCTCGGCACAGATACGCAGTATTTT. Together with reference TRBV5-1 and TRBJ2-3, the CDR3 gives the full variable domain: KAGVTQTPRYLIKTRGQQVTLSCSPISGHRSVSWYQQTPGQGLQFLFEYFSETQRNKGNFPGRFSGRQFSNSRSEMNVSTLELGDSALYLCASSLQGLGTDTQYFGPGTRLTVL.

The chain is built from TRBV7-9 and TRBJ2-5; TRBD2 agrees at 10 bases. Germline V gene data show CDR1 as SEHNR and CDR2 as FQNEAQ (reference sequence). The trim removed 5 bases at V and 0 bases at J, leaving 6 bases unmatched. CDR3 length: 16 residues. DNA of the CDR3: TGTGCCAGCAGCACCCGACTAGCGGGCAACCAAGAGACCCAGTACTTC. It codes for CASSTRLAGNQETQYF.

The chain recombines TRBV5-6 with TRBJ2-2; D unresolved. With 4 bases removed from V and 5 bases from J, the gap between germline ends came to 6 bases. Germline-derived CDR1 and CDR2 are SGHDT and YYEEEE. The CDR3 has 12 amino acids. The CDR3 DNA reads as TGTGCCAGCAGCCTTCAGACCGGGGAGCTGTTTTTT. This encodes CASSLQTGELFF.

The chain is built from TRBV6-5 and TRBJ1-6, with 8 bases matching TRBD1. Germline V CDR1 and CDR2: MNHEY, SVGAGI. V lost 4 bases and J lost 5; bases outside the gene matches: 4. CDR3 length: 15 amino acids. CDR3 loop: CASSSGTGDNSPLHF. The CDR3 DNA reads as TGTGCCAGCAGTTCCGGGACAGGAGATAATTCACCCCTCCACTTT.

The gene calls are TRBV6-5 and TRBJ2-7, with TRBD1 matching over 8 bases. Unmatched junction bases numbered 3, after V lost 1 base and J lost 4 bases. The CDR3 consists of 14 residues. Germline lookup yields CDR1 MNHEY and CDR2 SVGAGI. CDR3 sequence reads: CASSYLDRAYEQYF. Written as DNA, the CDR3 is TGTGCCAGCAGTTACTTGGACAGGGCTTACGAGCAGTACTTC.

V is TRBV5-1 and J is TRBJ2-1; 9 bases align to TRBD1. V lost 4 bases to trimming and J lost 1 base; unmatched junction nucleotides: 3. Germline values: CDR1 SGHRS, CDR2 YFSETQ. The CDR3 has 15 amino acids. CDR3 sequence: CASSRGQGSYNEQFF. DNA of the CDR3: TGCGCCAGCAGCCGGGGACAGGGTTCCTACAATGAGCAGTTCTTC.

V usage is TRBV5-4 and J usage is TRBJ1-2; D not resolved. Germline CDR1 reads SGHNT; CDR2 reads YYREEE (reference sequence). Trimming took off 7 bases at V and 2 bases at J, with 12 bases between the two ends. The CDR3 runs to 13 residues. The CDR3 protein is CASRAPPNYGYTF. The CDR3 DNA sequence: TGTGCCAGCCGCGCCCCCCCAAACTATGGCTACACCTTC.

This sequence joins TRBV7-2 and TRBJ1-5; D uncertain. Trimming took 5 bases from V and 4 from J, leaving 12 bases between them. Germline loops: CDR1 SGHTA, CDR2 FQGNSA. The CDR3 has 14 residues. In DNA, the CDR3 is TGTGCCAGCAGCCTCCTGGGGAGAAATCAGCCCCAGCATTTT. Protein sequence: CASSLLGRNQPQHF.

This chain links TRBV5-1 with TRBJ1-4; TRBD1 aligns across 9 bases. The germline V gene encodes CDR1 SGHRS and CDR2 YFSETQ. CDR3 size: 15 residues. V was clipped by 4 bases and J by 3 bases; unmatched bases: 4. The CDR3 sequence is CASSRGQGPNEKLFF. CDR3 bases: TGCGCCAGCAGCCGCGGACAGGGGCCTAATGAAAAACTGTTTTTT.

The V gene is TRBV6-6, the J gene TRBJ1-2; 7 bases agree with TRBD1. V was clipped by 4 bases and J by 2 bases; unmatched bases: 7. This CDR3 spans 15 amino acids. Germline V gene lookup returns CDR1 MNHNY and CDR2 SVGAGI (reference sequence). CDR3 bases: TGTGCCAGCAGTTCCGGGCGACAGGGAAACTATGGCTACACCTTC. As protein: CASSSGRQGNYGYTF.

The V gene is TRBV11-2, the J gene TRBJ1-4, with a weak D call TRBD1 (5 bases). The CDR3 loop spans 15 amino acids. V lost 3 bases, J lost 5 bases, and 13 bases lay in between. From germline, CDR1 is SGHAT and CDR2 FQNNGV. The CDR3 region has the DNA TGTGCCAGCAGCTTTTTTGGGGGGGTCAATGAAAAACTGTTTTTT. Translated, it gives CASSFFGGVNEKLFF.

The rearrangement uses TRBV6-6 and TRBJ2-1; possibly TRBD2 for D (5 bases). Germline CDR1 and CDR2: MNHNY and SVGAGI (reference sequence). V was cut by 2 bases and J by 9 bases, with 11 bases left in between. The CDR3 has 13 residues. CDR3 amino acids: CASSYRGLVEQFF. In nucleotides, the CDR3 is TGTGCCAGCAGTTACCGGGGTTTGGTTGAGCAGTTCTTC.

The chain uses TRBV7-6 and TRBJ1-6; maybe TRBD1 (6 bases). Trimming stripped 4 bases from V and 6 bases from J, with 13 bases between. Germline lookup yields CDR1 SGHVS and CDR2 FNYEAQ. The CDR3 contains 15 residues. The CDR3 nucleotides are TGTGCCAGCAGCTATACTCCAGGGGTTAATTCACCCCTCCACTTT. Residues: CASSYTPGVNSPLHF.

V is TRBV30 and J is TRBJ1-5, with a weak D call TRBD1 (6 bases). CDR3 length: 13 amino acids. Trimming removed 3 bases at V and 1 base at J, with 7 bases between. The germline gives CDR1 GTSNPN, CDR2 SVGIG (reference sequence). Here the CDR3 DNA reads TGTGCCTGGAGAGGACAGAGCAATCAGCCCCAGCATTTT. It specifies CAWRGQSNQPQHF.

The chain carries TRBV2 and TRBJ2-5, with a possible D match to TRBD1 (5 bases). The length of the CDR3 is 12 residues. Germline V gene sequence: CDR1 SNHLY, CDR2 FYNNEI. V lost 7 bases and J lost 0, with 6 bases in between. CDR3 DNA sequence: TGTGCCAGCAAGGGGAACCAAGAGACCCAGTACTTC. Translating it yields CASKGNQETQYF.

J is TRBJ1-4 and V is TRBV5-1, with TRBD1 as a possible D gene (5 bases). Trimming stripped 4 bases from V and 4 bases from J, with 17 bases between. CDR3 length: 16 residues. Germline V gene data show CDR1 as SGHRS and CDR2 as YFSETQ. Here the CDR3 DNA reads TGCGCCAGCAGCCCCGGGTCGGGGGGAGATAATGAAAAACTGTTTTTT. As protein: CASSPGSGGDNEKLFF.

The chain links TRBV27 to TRBJ1-6; 9 positions agree with TRBD1. Per the germline V gene, CDR1 is MNHEY and CDR2 is SMNVEV (reference sequence). This CDR3 is 18 amino acids long. J gave up 7 bases and V 8 bases, and 18 bases lay outside the gene matches. Here the CDR3 DNA reads TGTGCCAGCGGTAGGTCGGGACAGGGTCTGATAGAGAATTCACCCCTCCACTTT. Translation gives CASGRSGQGLIENSPLHF.

The chain is built from TRBV6-7 and TRBJ1-5; the match to TRBD1 covers 7 bases. TRBV6-7 is reported as an ORF; its role is uncertain. The junction had 5 bases not matched to a gene; V was cut back by 10 bases and J by 5 bases. The CDR3 contains 12 residues. The CDR3 nucleotides read TGTGCCACTTCCAGGGGGGATCAGCCCCAGCATTTT. Its protein product is CATSRGDQPQHF.

This chain uses TRBV30 with TRBJ1-4; D perhaps matches TRBD1 (6 bases). This CDR3 region has 15 residues. V gave up 0 bases and J gave up 4 bases, with 12 bases separating them. Germline loops: CDR1 GTSNPN, CDR2 SVGIG (reference sequence). The CDR3 protein is CAWSVKGQNNEKLFF. As DNA, the CDR3 is TGTGCCTGGAGTGTAAAAGGACAGAATAATGAAAAACTGTTTTTT.

The chain joins TRBV19 to TRBJ2-5; 8 bases match TRBD1. CDR1 and CDR2 (germline): LNHDA, SQIVND (reference sequence). J gave up 1 base and V 5 bases, and 6 bases lay outside the gene matches. The CDR3 has 15 residues. The CDR3 here is CASSPRGPIQETQYF. CDR3 DNA sequence: TGTGCCAGTAGTCCCAGGGGGCCAATCCAAGAGACCCAGTACTTC.

J is TRBJ2-3 and V is TRBV6-1, with 9 bases that match TRBD1. This CDR3 has 14 residues. CDR1 MNHNS and CDR2 SASEGT come from the germline V gene. The trim removed 7 bases at V and 5 bases at J, leaving 7 bases unmatched. The CDR3 coding sequence is TGTGCCAGCAATACAGGGGGCTCGGGAGATACGCAGTATTTT. This encodes CASNTGGSGDTQYF.

The genes are TRBV10-1 and TRBJ1-2; a possible D gene is TRBD1 (6 bases). The CDR3 sequence is 17 residues long. The V and J ends lost 9 bases and 5 bases respectively, with 28 bases between them. Germline loops: CDR1 WNHNN, CDR2 SYGVQD (reference sequence). CDR3 bases: TGCGCCAGAGTAAAACCGGGACACACAAGTACTCTGTATGGCTACACCTTC. Translation gives CARVKPGHTSTLYGYTF.

CDR3 sequence reads: CASSRTVYNEQFF. In DNA, the CDR3 is TGTGCCAGCAGCAGGACAGTCTACAATGAGCAGTTCTTC. The genes are TRBV2 and TRBJ2-1; possible D gene TRBD1, 6 bases. The CDR3 extends over 13 amino acids. The ends were cut back, 6 bases at V and 3 bases at J, with 9 bases in the middle. The germline V gene has CDR1 SNHLY and CDR2 FYNNEI.

Only one count was recorded for this clone. This sequence joins TRBV7-9 and TRBJ2-2; 12 nucleotides align to TRBD2. CDR1 is SEHNR and CDR2 is FQNEAQ in the germline V gene (reference sequence). V trimming: 3 bases; J trimming: 4 bases; junction bases outside the gene matches: 3. The CDR3 consists of 16 residues. DNA of the CDR3: TGTGCCAGCAGCTTGAAGGGACTAGCGGGCACCGGGGAGCTGTTTTTT. It is translated as CASSLKGLAGTGELFF. Drawing the rest from reference TRBV7-9 and TRBJ2-2, the complete variable domain is DTGVSQNPRHKITKRGQNVTFRCDPISEHNRLYWYRQTLGQGPEFLTYFQNEAQLEKSRLLSDRFSAERPKGSFSTLEIQRTEQGDSAMYLCASSLKGLAGTGELFFGEGSRLTVL.

This rearrangement joins TRBV5-1 to TRBJ2-2, with 9 nucleotides matching TRBD1. CDR3 size: 16 residues. With V trimmed by 2 bases and J by 4 bases, 6 bases remained unmatched. Germline CDR1 and CDR2: SGHRS and YFSETQ. The chain's CDR3 is CASSFYRGLGTGELFF. CDR3 sequence (DNA): TGCGCCAGCAGCTTTTACAGGGGGCTGGGCACCGGGGAGCTGTTTTTT. The full variable domain, with the rest looked up from reference TRBV5-1 and TRBJ2-2, is KAGVTQTPRYLIKTRGQQVTLSCSPISGHRSVSWYQQTPGQGLQFLFEYFSETQRNKGNFPGRFSGRQFSNSRSEMNVSTLELGDSALYLCASSFYRGLGTGELFFGEGSRLTVL.

The chain uses TRBV7-9 and TRBJ2-7; 8 nucleotides align to TRBD2. This CDR3 comprises 18 residues. The ends lost 1 base at V and 1 base at J; junction bases unmatched: 12. Germline lookup yields CDR1 SEHNR and CDR2 FQNEAQ (reference sequence). CDR3 sequence: CASSLGRGDTILSYEQYF. The CDR3, as DNA: TGTGCCAGCAGCTTAGGGCGGGGGGACACCATCCTTTCCTACGAGCAGTACTTC.

This chain joins TRBV2 and TRBJ2-1; no clear D gene. Germline V gene data show CDR1 as SNHLY and CDR2 as FYNNEI. The V and J ends lost 7 bases and 3 bases respectively, with 10 bases between them. This CDR3 comprises 13 residues. The CDR3 is CASTQLIYNEQFF. CDR3 DNA: TGTGCCAGCACCCAACTCATCTACAATGAGCAGTTCTTC.

The chain carries TRBV4-1 and TRBJ2-3; a weak D match, TRBD2 (6 bases). Germline CDR1 MGHRA, CDR2 YSYEKL. The CDR3 has 15 amino acids. V was shortened by 4 bases and J by 8 bases, with 19 bases between the two germline ends. This CDR3 is CASSPIGRVGGTQYF. The CDR3 DNA is TGCGCCAGCAGCCCGATAGGACGGGTGGGGGGTACGCAGTATTTT.

J is TRBJ2-1 and V is TRBV6-5; D is perhaps TRBD1 (7 bases). Trimming left V 7 bases short and J 0 bases short, with 10 bases between. The CDR3 has 14 amino acids. The germline CDR1 and CDR2 sequences are MNHEY and SVGAGI. CDR3 region: CASTQGGSYNEQFF. The CDR3 DNA reads as TGTGCCAGCACCCAGGGGGGCTCCTACAATGAGCAGTTCTTC.

The rearrangement uses TRBV9 and TRBJ2-5; weak D call: TRBD1 (5 bases). V was pared by 0 bases and J by 2 bases, with 8 bases between. The germline V gene encodes CDR1 SGDLS and CDR2 YYNGEE. The CDR3 is 14 residues long. Written as DNA, the CDR3 is TGTGCCAGCAGCGTAGCGGCAGGGCAAGAGACCCAGTACTTC. It codes for CASSVAAGQETQYF.

The CDR3 nucleotides are TGTGCCAGCAGGGCCGGGGGGTACGAGCAGTACTTC. It encodes CASRAGGYEQYF. This rearrangement joins TRBV6-5 to TRBJ2-7; TRBD2 matches at 7 bases. This CDR3 contains 12 residues. Trimming took 6 bases from V and 4 from J; bases not matched to a gene: 3. Germline CDR1 and CDR2: MNHEY and SVGAGI.

The CDR3 protein is CASSFGAASTDTQYF. CDR3 nucleotides: TGTGCCAGCAGCTTCGGTGCCGCTAGCACAGATACGCAGTATTTT. The genes are TRBV7-9 and TRBJ2-3; D is ambiguous. Germline loops: CDR1 SEHNR, CDR2 FQNEAQ (reference sequence). The ends were cut back, 3 bases at V and 0 bases at J, with 10 bases in the middle. This CDR3 contains 15 residues.